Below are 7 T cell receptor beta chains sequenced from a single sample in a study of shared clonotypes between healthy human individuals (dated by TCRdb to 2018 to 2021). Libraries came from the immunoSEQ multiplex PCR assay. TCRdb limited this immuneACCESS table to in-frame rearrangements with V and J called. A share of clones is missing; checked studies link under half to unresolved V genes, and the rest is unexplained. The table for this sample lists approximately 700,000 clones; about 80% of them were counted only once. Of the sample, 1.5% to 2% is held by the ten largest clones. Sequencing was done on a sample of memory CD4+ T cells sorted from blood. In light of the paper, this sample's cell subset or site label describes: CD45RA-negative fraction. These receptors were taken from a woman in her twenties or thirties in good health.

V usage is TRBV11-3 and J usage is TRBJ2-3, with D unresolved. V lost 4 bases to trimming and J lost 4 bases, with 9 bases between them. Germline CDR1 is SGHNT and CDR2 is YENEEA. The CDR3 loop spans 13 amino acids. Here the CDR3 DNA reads TGTGCCAGCAGCTCAAGCGCGGCAGATACGCAGTATTTT. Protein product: CASSSSAADTQYF. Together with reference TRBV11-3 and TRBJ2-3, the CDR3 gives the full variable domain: EAGVVQSPRYKIIEKKQPVAFWCNPISGHNTLYWYLQNLGQGPELLIRYENEEAVDDSQLPKDRFSAERLKGVDSTLKIQPAELGDSAVYLCASSSSAADTQYFGPGTRLTVL.

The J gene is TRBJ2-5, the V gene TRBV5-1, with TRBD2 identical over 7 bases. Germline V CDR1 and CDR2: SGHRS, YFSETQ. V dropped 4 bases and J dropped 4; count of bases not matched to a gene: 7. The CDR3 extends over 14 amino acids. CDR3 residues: CASSPGERGETQYF. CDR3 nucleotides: TGCGCCAGCAGCCCTGGTGAGCGGGGAGAGACCCAGTACTTC.

In DNA form, the CDR3 reads TGTGCCAGCAGCTTTTTCAGGGACTCCAGACCCTCCTACAATGAGCAGTTCTTC. Protein product: CASSFFRDSRPSYNEQFF. The genes are TRBV7-9 and TRBJ2-1; D perhaps matches TRBD2 (6 bases). This CDR3 contains 18 residues. Germline CDR1 SEHNR, CDR2 FQNEAQ (reference sequence). The ends were cut back, 3 bases at V and 0 bases at J, with 18 bases in the middle.

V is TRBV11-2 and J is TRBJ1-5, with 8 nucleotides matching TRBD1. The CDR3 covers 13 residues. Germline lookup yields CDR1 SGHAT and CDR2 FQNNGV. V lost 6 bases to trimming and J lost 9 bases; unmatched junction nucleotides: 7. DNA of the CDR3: TGTGCCAGCAGTTATGACAGGGGCCTGCCCCAGCATTTT. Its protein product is CASSYDRGLPQHF.

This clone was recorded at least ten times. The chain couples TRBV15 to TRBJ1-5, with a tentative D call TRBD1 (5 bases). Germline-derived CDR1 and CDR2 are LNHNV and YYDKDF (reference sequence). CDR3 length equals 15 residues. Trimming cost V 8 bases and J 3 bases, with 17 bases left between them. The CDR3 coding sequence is TGTGCCACCTCGGCCGGGGGGTCAAACAATCAGCCCCAGCATTTT. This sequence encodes CATSAGGSNNQPQHF.

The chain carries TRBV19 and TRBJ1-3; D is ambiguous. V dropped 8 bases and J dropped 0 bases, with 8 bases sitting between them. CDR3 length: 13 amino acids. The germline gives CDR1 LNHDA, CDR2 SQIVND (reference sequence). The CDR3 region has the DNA TGTGCCAGTCGCTCGTCCTCTGGAAACACCATATATTTT. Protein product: CASRSSSGNTIYF.

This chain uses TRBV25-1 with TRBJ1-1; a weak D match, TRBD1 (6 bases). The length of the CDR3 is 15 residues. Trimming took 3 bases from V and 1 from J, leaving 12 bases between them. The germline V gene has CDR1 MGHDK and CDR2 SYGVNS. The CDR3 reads CASSDRRGGNTEAFF. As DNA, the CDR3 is TGTGCCAGCAGTGATCGCAGGGGAGGGAACACTGAAGCTTTCTTT.